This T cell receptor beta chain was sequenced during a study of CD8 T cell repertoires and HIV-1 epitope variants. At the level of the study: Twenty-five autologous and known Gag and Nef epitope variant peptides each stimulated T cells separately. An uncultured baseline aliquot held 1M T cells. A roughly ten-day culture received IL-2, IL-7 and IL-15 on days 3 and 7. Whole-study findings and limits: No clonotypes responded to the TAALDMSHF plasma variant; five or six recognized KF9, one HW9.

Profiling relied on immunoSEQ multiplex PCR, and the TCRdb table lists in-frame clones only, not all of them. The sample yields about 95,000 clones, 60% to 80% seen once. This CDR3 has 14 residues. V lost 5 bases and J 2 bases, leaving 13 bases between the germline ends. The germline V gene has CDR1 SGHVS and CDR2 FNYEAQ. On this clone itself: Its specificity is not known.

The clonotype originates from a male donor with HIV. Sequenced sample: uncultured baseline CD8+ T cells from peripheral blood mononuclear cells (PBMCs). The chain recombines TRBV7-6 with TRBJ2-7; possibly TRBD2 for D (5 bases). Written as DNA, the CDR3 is TGTGCCAGCAGCCAATGGACTGGAACCTACGAGCAGTACTTC. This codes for CASSQWTGTYEQYF.